The TCR beta chain described here comes from a study of blood T cell repertoires in COVID-19 (dated by TCRdb to 2020 to 2022). For the wider study: Samples from collaborators originated in the United States, Italy and Spain and spanned both the acute and convalescent phases of COVID-19. The prospective study material was composed of cDNA or gDNA derived from T cells, B-cell-depleted T cells, or PBMCs. Subjects who had been exposed to COVID-19, were actively infected with it, or had recovered from it provided the deeply sampled blood TCRbeta repertoires that made up the dataset. A freely available public database, intended as a resource for researchers studying the immune response to SARS-CoV-2, is where the repertoires were released. The samples were drawn from the first 160 participants of the ongoing ImmuneRACE study and from 950 to 1,500 subjects provided by 6 global collaborators. Nearly every sample came with metadata listing a de-identified subject ID, COVID-19 status, age in years and sex. Where available, HLA class I and class II types were obtained from metadata supplied by the sample provider rather than from assay-based typing.

Broader findings and caveats from the paper: Clinical and demographic metadata were provided uncurated, with the amount varying by source and participant.

TCRbeta CDR3 regions were amplified from genomic DNA by means of the immunoSEQ Assay, a bias-controlled multiplex PCR. The original pipeline was this. The number of nucleated cells in each sample was estimated by amplification of reference gene primers within the assay. To quantify the absolute abundance of each unique TCRbeta CDR3 rearrangement, sequence reads were collapsed and filtered. For each sample, productive Simpson clonality was calculated as the square root of Simpson's diversity index over productive rearrangements. In its TCRdb copy, this immuneACCESS table keeps in-frame sequences only and misses some clones. Where compared with another copy, unresolved V genes explain less than half of these, and the others have no known cause. The DNA was the basis for D and trimming; V, J and clone size are from that table. This sample comprises 210,000 or so clones, less than 90% of them detected only once. Of the sample, around 20% falls within the top ten clones.

With respect to this clone: No cognate antigen has been identified for it. Base qualities are not recorded, but no much larger clone differs from it by a single base.

Collaborating institutions collected whole blood in K2EDTA tubes following their own protocols. For TCRbeta analysis, collaborators shipped samples in one of three forms: frozen whole blood, isolated PBMCs, or DNA extracted from either of those sample types. The sample was peripheral blood. The receptor comes from a human donor in a cohort sampled during active COVID-19.

The nucleotide sequence reads as follows: TGTGCCAGCAGCGTAGGGGTAGCGGGGGGTGGTGAGCAGTTCTTC. This gives the protein CASSVGVAGGGEQFF. The chain joins TRBV9 to TRBJ2-1; TRBD2 fits 10 bases in the junction. CDR1 and CDR2 (SGDLS, YYNGEE) derive from the germline V gene. Reading from cysteine to phenylalanine, the CDR3 counts 15 amino acids. Just the 45-base CDR3 DNA is kept, in frame starting at base 1. Unmatched junction bases come to 6, with V trimmed by 0 bases and J by 9 bases.